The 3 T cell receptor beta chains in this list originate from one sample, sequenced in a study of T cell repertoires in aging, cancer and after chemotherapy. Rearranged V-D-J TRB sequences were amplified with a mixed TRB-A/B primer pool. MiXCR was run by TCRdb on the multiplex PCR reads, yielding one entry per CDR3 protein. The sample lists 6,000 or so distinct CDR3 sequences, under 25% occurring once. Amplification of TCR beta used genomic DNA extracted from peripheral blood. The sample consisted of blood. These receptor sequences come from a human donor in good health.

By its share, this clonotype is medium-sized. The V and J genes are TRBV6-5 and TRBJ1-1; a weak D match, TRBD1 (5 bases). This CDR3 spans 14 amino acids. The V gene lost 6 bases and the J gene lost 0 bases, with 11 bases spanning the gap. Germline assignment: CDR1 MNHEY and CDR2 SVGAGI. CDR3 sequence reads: CASSHRGLNTEAFF. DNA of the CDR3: TGTGCCAGCAGCCACCGGGGCTTGAACACTGAAGCTTTCTTT.

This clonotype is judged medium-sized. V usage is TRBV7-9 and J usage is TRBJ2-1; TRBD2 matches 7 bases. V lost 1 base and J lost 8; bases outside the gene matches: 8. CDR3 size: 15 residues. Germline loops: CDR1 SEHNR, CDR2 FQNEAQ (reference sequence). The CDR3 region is CASSLGAGENDEQFF. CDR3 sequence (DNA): TGTGCCAGCAGCTTAGGGGCGGGAGAGAACGATGAGCAGTTCTTC.

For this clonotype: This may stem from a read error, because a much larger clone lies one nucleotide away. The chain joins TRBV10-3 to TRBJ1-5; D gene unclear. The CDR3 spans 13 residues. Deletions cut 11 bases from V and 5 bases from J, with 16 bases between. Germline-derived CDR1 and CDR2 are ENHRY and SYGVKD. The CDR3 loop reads CAFGIGSDQPQHF. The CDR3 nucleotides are TGTGCCTTCGGTATAGGCTCTGATCAGCCCCAGCATTTT.